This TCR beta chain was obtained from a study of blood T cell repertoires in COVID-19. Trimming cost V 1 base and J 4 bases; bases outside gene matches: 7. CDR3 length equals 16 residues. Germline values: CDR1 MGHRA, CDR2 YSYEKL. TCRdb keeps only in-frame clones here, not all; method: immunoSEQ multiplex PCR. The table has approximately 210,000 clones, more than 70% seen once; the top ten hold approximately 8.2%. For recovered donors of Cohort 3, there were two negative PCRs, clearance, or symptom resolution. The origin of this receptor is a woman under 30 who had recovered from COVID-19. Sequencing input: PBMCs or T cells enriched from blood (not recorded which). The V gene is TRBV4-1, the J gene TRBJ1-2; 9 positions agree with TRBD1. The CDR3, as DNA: TGCGCCAGCAGCCAAGTCTGGACAGGGGAAATCTATGGCTACACCTTC. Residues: CASSQVWTGEIYGYTF.